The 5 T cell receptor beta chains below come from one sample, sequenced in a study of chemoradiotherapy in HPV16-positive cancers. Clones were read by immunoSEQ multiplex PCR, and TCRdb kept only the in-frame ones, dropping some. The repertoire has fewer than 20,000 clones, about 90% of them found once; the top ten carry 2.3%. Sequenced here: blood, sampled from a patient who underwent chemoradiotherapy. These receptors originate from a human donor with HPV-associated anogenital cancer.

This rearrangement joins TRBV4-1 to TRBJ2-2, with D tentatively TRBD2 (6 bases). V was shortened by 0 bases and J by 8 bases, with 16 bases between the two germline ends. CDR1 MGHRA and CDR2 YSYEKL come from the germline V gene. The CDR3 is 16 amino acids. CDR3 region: CASSQDIGDSGGELFF. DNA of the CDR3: TGCGCCAGCAGCCAAGATATTGGGGACTCCGGGGGGGAGCTGTTTTTT.

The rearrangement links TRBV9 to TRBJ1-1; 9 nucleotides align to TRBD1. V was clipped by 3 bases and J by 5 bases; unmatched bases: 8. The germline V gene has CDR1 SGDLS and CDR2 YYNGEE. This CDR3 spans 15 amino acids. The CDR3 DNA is TGTGCCAGCAGCGCCTACGACAGGGGGAGGACTGAAGCTTTCTTT. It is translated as CASSAYDRGRTEAFF.

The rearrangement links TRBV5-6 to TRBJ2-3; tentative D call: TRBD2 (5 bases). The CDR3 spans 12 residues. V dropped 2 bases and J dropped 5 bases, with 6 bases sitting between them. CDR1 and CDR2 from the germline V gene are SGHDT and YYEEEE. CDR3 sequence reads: CASSFGIDTQYF. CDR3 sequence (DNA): TGTGCCAGCAGCTTCGGGATAGATACGCAGTATTTT.

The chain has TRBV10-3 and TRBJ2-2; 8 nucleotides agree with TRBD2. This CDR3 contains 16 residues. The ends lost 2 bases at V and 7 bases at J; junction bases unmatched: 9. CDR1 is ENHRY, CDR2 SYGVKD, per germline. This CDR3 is CAISEGTSRSRGELFF. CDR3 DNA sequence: TGTGCCATCAGTGAGGGGACTAGTAGGTCTCGCGGGGAGCTGTTTTTT.

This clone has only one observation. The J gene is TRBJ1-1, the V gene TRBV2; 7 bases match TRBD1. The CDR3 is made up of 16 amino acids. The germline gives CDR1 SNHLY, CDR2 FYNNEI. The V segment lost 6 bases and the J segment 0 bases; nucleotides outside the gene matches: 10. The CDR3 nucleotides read TGTGCCAGCAGGACTGGGACAGCGATCATGAACACTGAAGCTTTCTTT. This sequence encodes CASRTGTAIMNTEAFF.